These 28 T cell receptor beta chains were all obtained from the same sample, sequenced in a study of blood T cell repertoires in COVID-19. Method: immunoSEQ multiplex PCR; TCRdb's copy keeps in-frame clones and lacks some. Here the sample spans a few hundred thousand clones, 88% being singletons. Source material: peripheral blood. The receptor set was obtained from a man aged 18 to 35 with active or convalescent COVID-19.

The chain uses TRBV18 and TRBJ1-3, with 12 bases aligning to TRBD1. The trim removed 3 bases at V and 0 bases at J, leaving 6 bases unmatched. Germline V gene sequence: CDR1 KGHSH, CDR2 LQKENI. The CDR3 runs 18 residues. The CDR3 region is CASSPPGQGAGSGNTIYF. The CDR3 DNA reads TGTGCCAGCTCACCGCCGGGACAGGGGGCCGGCTCTGGAAACACCATATATTTT.

The chain carries TRBV5-4 and TRBJ1-2; no clear D gene. Trimming took off 4 bases at V and 4 bases at J, with 23 bases between the two ends. Germline lookup yields CDR1 SGHNT and CDR2 YYREEE (reference sequence). This CDR3 is built from 17 residues. The CDR3 DNA reads TGTGCCAGCAGCCCGAGTGAGGGAGTAGGCAGCCTCTATGGCTACACCTTC. Its protein product is CASSPSEGVGSLYGYTF.

This rearrangement joins TRBV9 to TRBJ2-2, with TRBD1 matching 9 bases. V gave up 0 bases and J gave up 6 bases; unmatched junction bases: 3. Germline CDR1 and CDR2: SGDLS and YYNGEE. The CDR3 is 15 residues long. The CDR3 DNA sequence: TGTGCCAGCAGCGTAGACACAGGGGGCGCCGGGGAGCTGTTTTTT. This encodes CASSVDTGGAGELFF.

V is TRBV5-1 and J is TRBJ2-7; 8 nucleotides align to TRBD1. V lost 4 bases, J lost 6 bases, and 18 bases stayed unmatched. From germline, CDR1 is SGHRS and CDR2 YFSETQ. CDR3 length: 17 amino acids. The chain's CDR3 is CASSPSVVWTGLSEQYF. CDR3 sequence (DNA): TGCGCCAGCAGCCCCTCCGTGGTTTGGACAGGGTTGAGCGAGCAGTACTTC.

With regard to this clone: Additional DNA sequences in this sample encode the identical CDR3. The chain combines TRBV12-3 or TRBV12-4 with TRBJ1-1; D gene uncertain. Trimming left V 3 bases short and J 2 bases short, with 7 bases between. This CDR3 contains 13 residues. CDR3 in amino acids: CASSFFLNTEAFF. CDR3 nucleotides: TGTGCCAGCAGTTTTTTCTTAAACACTGAAGCTTTCTTT.

This rearrangement joins TRBV6-5 to TRBJ1-1, with D unresolved. The V gene's germline CDR1 is MNHEY and CDR2 SVGAGI. V was shortened by 4 bases and J by 0 bases, with 12 bases between the two germline ends. The length of the CDR3 is 15 residues. Written as DNA, the CDR3 is TGTGCCAGCAGTTCCGCGGGGAGCGTGAACACTGAAGCTTTCTTT. Its translation: CASSSAGSVNTEAFF.

This chain uses TRBV5-6 with TRBJ1-2; TRBD1 matches at 8 bases. The germline V gene has CDR1 SGHDT and CDR2 YYEEEE. Losses at the gene ends were 4 bases for V and 2 bases for J; bases not matched to a gene: 16. CDR3 size: 18 residues. CDR3 nucleotides: TGTGCCAGCAGCGGGACAGGACCGTTATCCGCACAGAACTATGGCTACACCTTC. Encoded protein: CASSGTGPLSAQNYGYTF.

The chain links TRBV2 to TRBJ2-1, with D possibly matching TRBD1 (5 bases). Germline CDR1 SNHLY, CDR2 FYNNEI. V lost 8 bases and J 5 bases, leaving 13 bases between the germline ends. The CDR3 length is 13 residues. Here the CDR3 reads CASALGVNNEQFF. The CDR3, as DNA: TGTGCCAGCGCCCTAGGGGTTAACAATGAGCAGTTCTTC.

The V call is TRBV5-1, the J call TRBJ2-5; 7 bases are shared with TRBD1. CDR3 length: 16 residues. Germline V CDR1 and CDR2: SGHRS, YFSETQ. V lost 3 bases, J lost 3 bases, and 11 bases stayed unmatched. CDR3 nucleotide sequence: TGCGCCAGCAGCTCGACCAACACCGGGACAGAAGAGACCCAGTACTTC. It specifies CASSSTNTGTEETQYF.

This chain joins TRBV6-5 and TRBJ1-5; D possibly corresponds to TRBD1 (5 bases). Per germline, CDR1 MNHEY and CDR2 SVGAGI. Trimming removed 5 bases at V and 6 bases at J, with 11 bases between. This CDR3 region has 13 residues. The chain's CDR3 is CASSPGLTQPQHF. The CDR3 DNA reads TGTGCCAGCAGTCCAGGGTTGACTCAGCCCCAGCATTTT.

This rearrangement joins TRBV12-3 or TRBV12-4 to TRBJ1-2, with 7 bases lining up with TRBD1. CDR3 length: 12 residues. V lost 4 bases to trimming and J lost 7 bases; unmatched junction nucleotides: 3. CDR3 sequence reads: CASSSGQPGYTF. In nucleotides, the CDR3 is TGTGCCAGCAGTTCGGGACAGCCTGGCTACACCTTC.

The count of this clone is one. The chain employs TRBV7-9 and TRBJ1-2, with a weak D call TRBD1 (6 bases). Looked up from germline, CDR1 is SEHNR and CDR2 is FQNEAQ (reference sequence). CDR3 length: 15 amino acids. The V end was cut by 1 base, the J end by 2 bases, with 11 bases between. This CDR3 reads CASSLGSGTNYGYTF. In DNA, the CDR3 is TGTGCCAGCAGCTTAGGATCCGGGACAAACTATGGCTACACCTTC.

As for this clone: One end of the junction varies from germline; a read error may be responsible. The chain carries TRBV11-2 and TRBJ2-1; 9 bases are shared with TRBD2. The germline gives CDR1 SGHAT, CDR2 FQNNGV. This CDR3 spans 13 amino acids. This CDR3 reads CASSLVGGGGAIF. DNA of the CDR3: TGTGCCAGCAGCTTAGTTGGTGGCGGGGGGGCAATCTTC.

The genes are TRBV11-2 and TRBJ2-7; D may be TRBD1 (5 bases). The CDR3 covers 13 residues. The V and J ends lost 3 bases and 3 bases respectively, with 9 bases between them. Germline loops: CDR1 SGHAT, CDR2 FQNNGV. CDR3 in amino acids: CASSLSQDYEQYF. For the CDR3, the DNA is TGTGCCAGCAGCTTGTCACAGGACTACGAGCAGTACTTC. Drawing the rest from reference TRBV11-2 and TRBJ2-7, the complete variable domain is EAGVAQSPRYKIIEKRQSVAFWCNPISGHATLYWYQQILGQGPKLLIQFQNNGVVDDSQLPKDRFSAERLKGVDSTLKIQPAKLEDSAVYLCASSLSQDYEQYFGPGTRLTVT.

This clone has only one observation. The V and J genes are TRBV6-5 and TRBJ2-3, with 11 bases lining up with TRBD1. Germline trimming cut 8 bases from V and 0 bases from J; bases unmatched to any gene: 4. The germline V gene has CDR1 MNHEY and CDR2 SVGAGI. This CDR3 has 15 residues. The CDR3 nucleotides are TGTGCCAGCGGGACAGGGGGACCTAGCACAGATACGCAGTATTTT. It translates to CASGTGGPSTDTQYF.

The V call is TRBV15, the J call TRBJ1-1; 8 bases are shared with TRBD1. Trimming at V came to 0 bases and at J to 3 bases, leaving 6 bases not matched to a gene. CDR1 and CDR2 (germline): LNHNV, YYDKDF (reference sequence). CDR3 length: 16 residues. CDR3 sequence (DNA): TGTGCCACCAGCAGAGAAGACAGGGGAGGGTACACTGAAGCTTTCTTT. Protein product: CATSREDRGGYTEAFF.

This chain uses TRBV7-2 with TRBJ1-4; 7 bases align to TRBD1. J lost 3 bases, V lost 4 bases, and 8 bases had no gene match. Germline CDR1 and CDR2: SGHTA and FQGNSA. The CDR3 spans 16 residues. The CDR3 DNA is TGTGCCAGCAGCTCCTCCCGGACAGGTTCTAATGAAAAACTGTTTTTT. Encoded protein: CASSSSRTGSNEKLFF.

V and J are TRBV6-1 and TRBJ2-7; 9 positions agree with TRBD2. V shed 3 bases, J shed 2 bases, and the junction held 11 bases outside the gene matches. Germline-derived CDR1 and CDR2 are MNHNS and SASEGT. This CDR3 contains 17 residues. CDR3 coding DNA: TGTGCCAGCAGTGATGGTCCGTGGGCGGGGGGGCCCTACGAGCAGTACTTC. It specifies CASSDGPWAGGPYEQYF.

The gene calls are TRBV2 and TRBJ2-3; 8 bases fit TRBD1. CDR1 and CDR2 (germline): SNHLY, FYNNEI. The CDR3 spans 17 residues. V dropped 3 bases and J dropped 0; count of bases not matched to a gene: 8. Written as DNA, the CDR3 is TGTGCCAGCAGTGACGCCGGGACAGGACCTAGCACAGATACGCAGTATTTT. It translates to CASSDAGTGPSTDTQYF. Combining the CDR3 with reference TRBV2 and TRBJ2-3 gives the whole variable domain EPEVTQTPSHQVTQMGQEVILRCVPISNHLYFYWYRQILGQKVEFLVSFYNNEISEKSEIFDDQFSVERPDGSNFTLKIRSTKLEDSAMYFCASSDAGTGPSTDTQYFGPGTRLTVL.

This clone was observed a single time. The rearrangement uses TRBV18 and TRBJ1-3; 10 bases are a match to TRBD1. There are 17 residues in the CDR3. Unmatched junction bases numbered 5, after V lost 3 bases and J lost 0 bases. The germline CDR1 and CDR2 sequences are KGHSH and LQKENI. The CDR3 bases are TGTGCCAGCTCACCTTGGACAGGGGGTCTCTCTGGAAACACCATATATTTT. Its protein product is CASSPWTGGLSGNTIYF.

The chain is built from TRBV3-1 (or the pseudogene TRBV3-2) and TRBJ2-7; D possibly corresponds to TRBD1 (6 bases). Germline V gene lookup returns CDR1 LGHDT and CDR2 YNNKEL (reference sequence). Trimming took off 1 base at V and 6 bases at J, with 16 bases between the two ends. The CDR3 is 15 amino acids. The CDR3 spells CASSQGAGEWSEQYF. The CDR3, as DNA: TGTGCCAGCAGCCAAGGGGCAGGGGAATGGTCCGAGCAGTACTTC.

CDR3: CASSLQAEQYF. CDR3 DNA: TGTGCCAGCAGCCTCCAGGCCGAGCAGTACTTC. The V gene is TRBV5-4, the J gene TRBJ2-7; D gene unclear. The CDR3 has 11 amino acids. Trimming took 4 bases from V and 6 from J, leaving 8 bases between them. CDR1 and CDR2 from the germline V gene are SGHNT and YYREEE (reference sequence).

This clone occurred a few times. J is TRBJ1-5 and V is TRBV6-5; 7 nucleotides line up with TRBD1. Germline V gives CDR1 MNHEY, CDR2 SVGAGI. V lost 6 bases to trimming and J lost 6 bases; unmatched junction nucleotides: 5. The CDR3 is made up of 13 amino acids. The CDR3 DNA follows: TGTGCCAGCAGCCAGACAGGGCTTCAGCCCCAGCATTTT. It codes for CASSQTGLQPQHF.

The chain is built from TRBV18 and TRBJ2-5; TRBD1 agrees at 8 bases. This CDR3 is built from 15 residues. Germline CDR1 and CDR2: KGHSH and LQKENI. Trimming at V came to 1 base and at J to 5 bases, leaving 6 bases not matched to a gene. The CDR3 DNA is TGTGCCAGCTCACCACTGGCAGGGGGCATGGAGACCCAGTACTTC. This translates into CASSPLAGGMETQYF.

The CDR3 bases are TGTGCCAGCAGTTTATCGAGTCCGGGCGAGCAGTACTTC. It codes for CASSLSSPGEQYF. This chain joins TRBV27 and TRBJ2-7; D is uncertain. CDR3 length: 13 amino acids. Germline V gene lookup returns CDR1 MNHEY and CDR2 SMNVEV (reference sequence). V was pared by 0 bases and J by 6 bases, with 9 bases between.

The genes are TRBV6-2 or TRBV6-3 and TRBJ1-5; D is perhaps TRBD1 (6 bases). The CDR3 totals 15 residues. CDR1 and CDR2 from the germline V gene are MNHEY and SVGEGT. Deletions cut 2 bases from V and 3 bases from J, with 11 bases between. The DNA for the CDR3 is TGTGCCAGCAGTTACACTGGACAGTCCAATCAGCCCCAGCATTTT. This sequence encodes CASSYTGQSNQPQHF.

This chain joins TRBV4-1 and TRBJ1-5; possible D gene TRBD1, 5 bases. Germline assignment: CDR1 MGHRA and CDR2 YSYEKL. CDR3 length: 15 residues. The V end lost 2 bases, the J end lost 2 bases, and 10 bases lay between the germline ends. The CDR3 region has the DNA TGCGCCAGCAGCCAAAGGGGTCAGGGCAATCAGCCCCAGCATTTT. This gives the protein CASSQRGQGNQPQHF.

V gene TRBV27 combines with J gene TRBJ2-7, with D unclear. In germline, CDR1 is MNHEY, CDR2 SMNVEV (reference sequence). CDR3 size: 11 residues. Between the trimmed V and J ends, which lost 5 bases and 3 bases, there was a span of 5 bases. The CDR3 DNA follows: TGTGCCAGCAGTGCAGGCTACGAGCAGTACTTC. Protein sequence: CASSAGYEQYF.